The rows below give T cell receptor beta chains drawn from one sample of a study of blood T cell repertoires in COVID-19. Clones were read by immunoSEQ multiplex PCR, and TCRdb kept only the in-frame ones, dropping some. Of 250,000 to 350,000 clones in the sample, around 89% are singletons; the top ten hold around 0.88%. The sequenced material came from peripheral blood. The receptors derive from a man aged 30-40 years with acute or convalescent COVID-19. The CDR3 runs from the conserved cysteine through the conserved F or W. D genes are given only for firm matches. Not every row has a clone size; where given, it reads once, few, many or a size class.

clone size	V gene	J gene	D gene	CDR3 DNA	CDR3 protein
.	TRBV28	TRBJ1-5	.	TGTGCCAGCAGCTTAGACAGTGATCAGCCCCAGCATTTT	CASSLDSDQPQHF
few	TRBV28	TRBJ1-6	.	TGTGCCAGCAGTTTATTCCAGGGCGCCTATAATTCACCCCTCCACTTT	CASSLFQGAYNSPLHF
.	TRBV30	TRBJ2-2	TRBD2	TGTGCCTGGAGGAGGGCGGGAGGCTCCACCGGGGAGCTGTTTTTT	CAWRRAGGSTGELFF
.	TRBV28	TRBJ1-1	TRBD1	TGTGCCAGCAGACGACCTCCTGGGTGGACAGGGGACACTGAAGCTTTCTTT	CASRRPPGWTGDTEAFF
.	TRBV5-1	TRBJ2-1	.	TGCGCCAGCAGACCCCACGTGACAGGTGCCAATGAGCAGTTCTTC	CASRPHVTGANEQFF
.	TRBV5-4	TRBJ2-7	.	TGTGCCAGCAGCTTGGGGACGACAGGAACCTACGAGCAGTACTTC	CASSLGTTGTYEQYF
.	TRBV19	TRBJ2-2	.	TGTGCCACCGCGAGCGGATCGAACACCGGGGAGCTGTTTTTT	CATASGSNTGELFF
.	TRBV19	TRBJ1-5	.	TGTGCCAGTAAACCAGGGAAAAGGGGAAGCAATCAGCCCCAGCATTTT	CASKPGKRGSNQPQHF
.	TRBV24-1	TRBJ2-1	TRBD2	TGTGCCACCAGTCAACTAGCGGGAGGGCCTCTTGAGCAGTTCTTC	CATSQLAGGPLEQFF
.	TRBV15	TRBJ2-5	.	TGTGCCACCAGCAGAGACAGGAAGGAGACCCAGTACTTC	CATSRDRKETQYF